This is a list of T cell receptor beta chains from one sample in a study of blood T cells in healthy people across ages. From the 5' RACE reads, TCRdb called clonotypes with MiXCR, one entry per CDR3 protein. The sample yields around 800,000 distinct CDR3 sequences, about 55% seen once. Sequencing was performed on blood. These receptors came from an elderly man in good health. The CDR3 runs from the conserved cysteine through the conserved F or W. The D gene is left open where the match is weak. Clone size appears in some rows only: once, few, many, or a class for an expanded clone.

TGTGCCAGCAGCTTTAGGGCGGGACCCACAGATACGCAGTATTTT,CASSFRAGPTDTQYF,few,NA,TRBV7-9,15,TRBJ2-3
TGTGCCAGCAGCCCCCCGGGACAGGGTTTCCTAAACAATGAGCAGTTCTTC,CASSPPGQGFLNNEQFF,once,TRBD1,TRBV7-3,17,TRBJ2-1
TGTGCCAGCAGTTACTCTAGCGGGTACAATGAGCAGTTCTTC,CASSYSSGYNEQFF,few,TRBD2,TRBV6-2/TRBV6-3,14,TRBJ2-1
TGTGCCAGCAGTGAGGGGGGACTAGCAGGAGAGACCCAGTACTTC,CASSEGGLAGETQYF,few,TRBD2,TRBV25-1,15,TRBJ2-5
TGCGCCAGCAGCTCCGGGACAGCTAACACAGATACGCAGTATTTT,CASSSGTANTDTQYF,NA,TRBD1,TRBV5-1,15,TRBJ2-3
TGTGCCAGCACCAACGGGATGCCCAGCGGGGACTACGAGCAGTACTTC,CASTNGMPSGDYEQYF,NA,TRBD2,TRBV6-6,16,TRBJ2-7
TGCAGCGTTCGGCATACTGAAGGCACTGAAGCTTTCTTT,CSVRHTEGTEAFF,few,NA,TRBV29-1,13,TRBJ1-1
TGCGCCAGCAGCTTGTCTCCTCCGGGACTAGCGAAAAGAGAGACCCAGTACTTC,CASSLSPPGLAKRETQYF,few,TRBD2,TRBV5-1,18,TRBJ2-5
TGTGCCAGCAGTTCCCACCAGGGACTAGCGGGAGTGGGCGAGCAGTACTTC,CASSSHQGLAGVGEQYF,NA,TRBD2,TRBV28,17,TRBJ2-7
TGTGTCAGCAGCCCCGTGACTAGCGGGAGAGGGGAGACCCAGTACTTC,CVSSPVTSGRGETQYF,once,TRBD2,TRBV7-2,16,TRBJ2-5
TGTGCCAGCAGCAAAGACCCACGACAGGGTATCGAGCAGTACTTC,CASSKDPRQGIEQYF,many,NA,TRBV21-1,15,TRBJ2-7
TGTGCCAGCAGACCGATCCGGACAGCTCACAGATACGCGTATTTT,CASRPIRTAHRYAYF,NA,NA,TRBV6-5,15,TRBJ2-3
TGTGCCAGCTCACCGGGCAGGGGAAACACCATATATTTT,CASSPGRGNTIYF,NA,NA,TRBV18,13,TRBJ1-3
TGTGCCAGCAGTGAATCGGACAGTAGATACGCGTATTTT,CASSESDSRYAYF,few,NA,TRBV2,13,TRBJ2-3
TGCAGTGCTGAGGGGTTTCCTAGCACAGATACGCAGTATTTT,CSAEGFPSTDTQYF,few,NA,TRBV20-1,14,TRBJ2-3
TGTGCCAGCAAAAAAACCGGGACTAGCGGGAGTGGGGTCCGGCACAGATACGCGTATTTT,CASKKTGTSGSGVRHRYAYF,few,TRBD2,TRBV6-1,20,TRBJ2-3
TGCAGTGCTAGAGATCTTGAGCGGGCTTTTGGTGAAGCTTTCTTT,CSARDLERAFGEAFF,once,NA,TRBV20-1,15,TRBJ1-1
TGTGCCAGCAGACAACTCGGGGCCGAGCAGTACTTC,CASRQLGAEQYF,NA,NA,TRBV12-3/TRBV12-4,12,TRBJ2-7
TGTGCCAGCAGCGTGACAGAGTCGGATACGCAGTATTTT,CASSVTESDTQYF,few,NA,TRBV5-5,13,TRBJ2-3
TGTGCCAGCAGCTTAACCGGAAGCTTCCAAGAGACCCGGTACTTC,CASSLTGSFQETRYF,NA,NA,TRBV5-4,15,TRBJ2-5
TGTGCCAGCAGTCTGCTGGGGGGAGGGCCTCGGAATGAGCAGTTCTTC,CASSLLGGGPRNEQFF,once,TRBD2,TRBV3-1,16,TRBJ2-1
TGCAGCGTTCCTTTGCATTGGGGCCTGAAAGACAATGAGCAGTTCTTC,CSVPLHWGLKDNEQFF,NA,NA,TRBV29-1,16,TRBJ2-1
TGTGCCAGCAGTTCGGCAGGAATTAATTCACCCCTCCACTTT,CASSSAGINSPLHF,once,NA,TRBV12-3/TRBV12-4,14,TRBJ1-6
TGTGCCAGCAGGCCCACAGGGGAGAGGGATGGCTACACCTTC,CASRPTGERDGYTF,NA,TRBD1,TRBV25-1,14,TRBJ1-2
TGTGCCAGCAGTCCGTTTAGCGGGGGGTTCAATGAGCAGTACTTC,CASSPFSGGFNEQYF,NA,TRBD2,TRBV12-3/TRBV12-4,15,TRBJ2-5
TGTGCCAGCAGTTTAGGAGCCCATGAGCAGTTCTTC,CASSLGAHEQFF,NA,NA,TRBV28,12,TRBJ2-1
TGTGCCAGCAGCTCCCCAAAAGGGTATGCTTACACGTCCTACGAGCAGTACTTC,CASSSPKGYAYTSYEQYF,few,NA,TRBV11-2,18,TRBJ2-7
TGCGCCAGCAGCCGCAGGGTAGCGGTAAGCACAGATACGCAGTATTTT,CASSRRVAVSTDTQYF,NA,NA,TRBV4-1,16,TRBJ2-3
TGTGCCAGCAGCCAGCGACAGGGACGCGGCCACAATGAGCAGTTCTTC,CASSQRQGRGHNEQFF,NA,TRBD1,TRBV14,16,TRBJ2-1
TGTGCCAGCAGTTTACTCATGGGCGGGATCTATGGCTACACCTTC,CASSLLMGGIYGYTF,few,NA,TRBV28,15,TRBJ1-2
TGTGCCAGCAGCCAAGATCCTACAGGGTTGAGAGACTACGAGCAGTACTTC,CASSQDPTGLRDYEQYF,NA,NA,TRBV3-1,17,TRBJ2-7
TGTGCCAGCAGCTTAGCTAACCGGAGGGGGGGTAGCAATCAGCCCCAGCATTTT,CASSLANRRGGSNQPQHF,NA,NA,TRBV7-2,18,TRBJ1-5
TGCAGTGCTAGGGCCCCTCTAGCGGGGCCCTACGAGCAGTACTTC,CSARAPLAGPYEQYF,few,TRBD2,TRBV20-1,15,TRBJ2-7
TGTGCCAGCAGTGACCTGACTAGCGGGCCGGCATCGACGCAGTATTTT,CASSDLTSGPASTQYF,few,TRBD2,TRBV2,16,TRBJ2-3
TGCGCCAGCAGCCAAGTAGGAGGGAAAGGGAGGTTCTTC,CASSQVGGKGRFF,NA,NA,TRBV4-1,13,TRBJ2-1
TGTGCCAGCAGCGACGGGACTGCCTGGCGTGGCTACACCTTC,CASSDGTAWRGYTF,NA,NA,TRBV5-8,14,TRBJ1-2
TGCAGTGCTAGAGACCCGACGCCTGCCGCCACTGAAGCTTTCTTT,CSARDPTPAATEAFF,NA,NA,TRBV20-1,15,TRBJ1-1
TGTGCCAGCAGCCCGGCCCAGGCTCCTAATTCACCCCTCCACTTT,CASSPAQAPNSPLHF,NA,NA,TRBV6-5,15,TRBJ1-6
TGCGCCAGCAGCCGACAGACAGGGGGCTGGAACGAGCAGTTCTTC,CASSRQTGGWNEQFF,NA,TRBD1,TRBV4-1,15,TRBJ2-1
TGTGCCAGCAGCCCAGTCGCGACCCAGGGCGAGCAGTACTTC,CASSPVATQGEQYF,few,NA,TRBV6-2/TRBV6-3,14,TRBJ2-7
TGTGCCAGCAGCGAGGGGACTAGCGGGGGTTACAATGAGCAGTTCTTC,CASSEGTSGGYNEQFF,once,TRBD2,TRBV7-6,16,TRBJ2-1
TGTGCCAGCAGCTTGGTAGGACAACGCGAGCAGTACTTC,CASSLVGQREQYF,NA,NA,TRBV5-5,13,TRBJ2-7
TGCAGCGTCGGGACAGGCGTCTACGAGCAGTACTTC,CSVGTGVYEQYF,few,TRBD1,TRBV29-1,12,TRBJ2-7
TGTGCCAGCAGTTCGGCCCGACTGTTAGCCAAAAACATTCAGTACTTC,CASSSARLLAKNIQYF,NA,NA,TRBV28,16,TRBJ2-4
TGTGCCAGCAGCCACCCAGGGGGCGCCTACGAGCAGTACTTC,CASSHPGGAYEQYF,few,TRBD1,TRBV4-2,14,TRBJ2-7
TGTGCCAGCAGCTTAACAGGGCCACGGGCCAACGTCCTGACTTTC,CASSLTGPRANVLTF,NA,NA,TRBV7-9,15,TRBJ2-6
TGCAGTGCCCAGTGGACTGCCAGGAACATTCAGTACTTC,CSAQWTARNIQYF,NA,NA,TRBV20-1,13,TRBJ2-4
TGTGCCAGCAGCTTAGCGGGGGACACAGGAAAGGGTGGCTACACCTTC,CASSLAGDTGKGGYTF,few,NA,TRBV7-2,16,TRBJ1-2
TGTGCCAGCAGCCAAGATCGCGTCAGGGCTGGGACCCAGTACTTC,CASSQDRVRAGTQYF,NA,NA,TRBV3-1,15,TRBJ2-5
TGTGCCAGCAGGACGGGACTAGCGGGAGCCTACGAGCAGTACTTC,CASRTGLAGAYEQYF,NA,TRBD2,TRBV6-1,15,TRBJ2-7
TGCAGTGCTCCCGTTAGTAACCTAGGAGATACGCAGTATTTT,CSAPVSNLGDTQYF,few,NA,TRBV20-1,14,TRBJ2-3
TGTGCCAGCAGACGAGCGGGAGGCCACGAGCAGTACTTC,CASRRAGGHEQYF,NA,TRBD2,TRBV6-1,13,TRBJ2-7
TGTGCCACCAGTGATTTTGCGGGTTCAGCGGATGAGCAGTTCTTC,CATSDFAGSADEQFF,NA,NA,TRBV24-1,15,TRBJ2-1
TGTGCCAGCAGCCCCCGAATGTCCCCTCAGGGCACAGATACGCAGTATTTT,CASSPRMSPQGTDTQYF,few,NA,TRBV9,17,TRBJ2-3
TGCAGCGTAACACAGGGCGGTCAGCCCCAGCATTTT,CSVTQGGQPQHF,NA,NA,TRBV29-1,12,TRBJ1-5